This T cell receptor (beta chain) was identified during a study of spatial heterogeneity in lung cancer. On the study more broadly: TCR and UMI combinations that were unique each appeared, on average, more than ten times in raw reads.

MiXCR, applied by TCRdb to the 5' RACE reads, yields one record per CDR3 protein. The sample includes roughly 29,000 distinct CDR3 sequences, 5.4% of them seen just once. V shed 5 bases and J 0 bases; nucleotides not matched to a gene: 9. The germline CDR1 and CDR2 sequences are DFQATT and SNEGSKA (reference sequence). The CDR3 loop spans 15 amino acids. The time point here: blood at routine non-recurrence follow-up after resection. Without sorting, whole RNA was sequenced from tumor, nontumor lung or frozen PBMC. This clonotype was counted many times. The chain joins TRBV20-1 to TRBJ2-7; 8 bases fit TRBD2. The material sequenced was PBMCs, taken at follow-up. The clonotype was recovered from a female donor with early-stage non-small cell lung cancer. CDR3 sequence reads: CSAGGLALSSYEQYF. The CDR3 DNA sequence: TGCAGTGCTGGAGGACTAGCCCTGAGCTCCTACGAGCAGTACTTC.